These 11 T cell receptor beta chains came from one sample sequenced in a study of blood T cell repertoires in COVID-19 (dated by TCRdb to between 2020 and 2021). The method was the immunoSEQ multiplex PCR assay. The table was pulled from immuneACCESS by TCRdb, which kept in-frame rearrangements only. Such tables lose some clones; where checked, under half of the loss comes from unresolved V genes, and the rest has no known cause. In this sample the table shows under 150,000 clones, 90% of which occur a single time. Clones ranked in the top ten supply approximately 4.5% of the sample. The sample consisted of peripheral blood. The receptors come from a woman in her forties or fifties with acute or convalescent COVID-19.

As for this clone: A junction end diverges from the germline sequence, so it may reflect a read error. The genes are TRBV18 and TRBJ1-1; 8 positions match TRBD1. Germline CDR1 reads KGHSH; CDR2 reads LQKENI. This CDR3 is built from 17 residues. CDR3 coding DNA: TGTGCCAGCTCCCCACTCCAGGGGGCCGGTAGTGGCACTGAAGCTTTCTTT. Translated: CASSPLQGAGSGTEAFF.

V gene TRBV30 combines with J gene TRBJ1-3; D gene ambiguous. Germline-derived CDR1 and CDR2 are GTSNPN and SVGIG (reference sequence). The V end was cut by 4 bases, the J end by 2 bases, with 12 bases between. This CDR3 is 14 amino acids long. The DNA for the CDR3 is TGTGCCTGGACGGACCTAGCAGCTGGAAACACCATATATTTT. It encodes CAWTDLAAGNTIYF.

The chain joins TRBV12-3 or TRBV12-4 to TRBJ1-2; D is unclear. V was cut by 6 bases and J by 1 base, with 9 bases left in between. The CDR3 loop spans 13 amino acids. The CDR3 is CASSLQINYGYTF. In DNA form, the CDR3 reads TGTGCCAGCAGCTTACAGATTAACTATGGCTACACCTTC.

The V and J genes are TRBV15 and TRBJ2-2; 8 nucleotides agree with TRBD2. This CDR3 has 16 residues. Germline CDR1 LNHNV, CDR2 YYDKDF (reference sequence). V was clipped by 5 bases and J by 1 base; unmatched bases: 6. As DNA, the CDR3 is TGTGCCACCAGCCCCCGTGCGGGAGGGAACACCGGGGAGCTGTTTTTT. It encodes CATSPRAGGNTGELFF.

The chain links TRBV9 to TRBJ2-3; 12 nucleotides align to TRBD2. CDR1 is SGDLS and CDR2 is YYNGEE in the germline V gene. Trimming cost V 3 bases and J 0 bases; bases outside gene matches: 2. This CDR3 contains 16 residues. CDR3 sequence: CASSATSGRSTDTQYF. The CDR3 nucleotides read TGTGCCAGCAGCGCAACTAGCGGGAGGAGCACAGATACGCAGTATTTT.

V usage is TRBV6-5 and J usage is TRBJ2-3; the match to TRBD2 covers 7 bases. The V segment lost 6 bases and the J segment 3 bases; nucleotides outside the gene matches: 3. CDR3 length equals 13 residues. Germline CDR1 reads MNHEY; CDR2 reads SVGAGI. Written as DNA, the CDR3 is TGTGCCAGCAGGGTAGCGGGTACAGATACGCAGTATTTT. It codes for CASRVAGTDTQYF.

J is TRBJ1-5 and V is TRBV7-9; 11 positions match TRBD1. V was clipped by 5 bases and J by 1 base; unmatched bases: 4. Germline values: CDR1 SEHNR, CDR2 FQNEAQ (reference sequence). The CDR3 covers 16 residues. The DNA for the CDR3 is TGTGCCAGCAGCCCAGGGACAGGGGGGAGCAATCAGCCCCAGCATTTT. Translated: CASSPGTGGSNQPQHF.

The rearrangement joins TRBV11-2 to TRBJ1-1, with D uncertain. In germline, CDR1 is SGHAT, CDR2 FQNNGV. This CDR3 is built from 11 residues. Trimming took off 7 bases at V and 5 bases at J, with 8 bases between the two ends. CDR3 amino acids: CASTPLTEAFF. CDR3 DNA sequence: TGTGCCAGCACCCCCTTAACTGAAGCTTTCTTT.

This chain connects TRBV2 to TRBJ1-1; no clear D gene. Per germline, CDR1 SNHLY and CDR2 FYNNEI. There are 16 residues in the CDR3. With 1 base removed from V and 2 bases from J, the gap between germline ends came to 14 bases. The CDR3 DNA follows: TGTGCCAGCAGTGAAGTCTCTGGGCAGTATAACACTGAAGCTTTCTTT. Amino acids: CASSEVSGQYNTEAFF.

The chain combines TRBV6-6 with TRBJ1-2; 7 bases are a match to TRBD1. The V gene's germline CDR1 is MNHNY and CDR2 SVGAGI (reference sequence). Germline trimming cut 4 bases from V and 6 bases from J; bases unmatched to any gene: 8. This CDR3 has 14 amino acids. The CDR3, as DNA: TGTGCCAGCAGTTCCCGGGAGGGGGCGGATGGCTACACCTTC. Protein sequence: CASSSREGADGYTF.

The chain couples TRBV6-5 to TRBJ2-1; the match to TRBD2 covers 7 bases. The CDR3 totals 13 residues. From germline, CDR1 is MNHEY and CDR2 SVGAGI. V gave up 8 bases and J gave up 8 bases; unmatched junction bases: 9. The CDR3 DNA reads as TGTGCCAGCCGAGCGGGAACCACTTATGAGCAGTTCTTC. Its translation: CASRAGTTYEQFF.